Sequencing of this TCR beta chain was carried out in a study of blood T cell repertoires in COVID-19. At the level of the study: Samples representing acute and convalescent COVID-19 were sourced from the United States, Italy and Spain. Sample material is recorded as cDNA or gDNA derived from T cells, B-cell-depleted T cells, or PBMCs.

Study processing details: Reference gene primer amplification gave estimated nucleated cell counts. Clones were sequenced by immunoSEQ multiplex PCR, and TCRdb holds only the in-frame ones, with some missing. The V and J calls and clone size come from that table; D and trimming were worked out from the DNA. The repertoire holds 150,000 or so clones, with roughly 86% as singletons. The CDR3 contains 13 residues. From germline, CDR1 is SGHAT and CDR2 FQNNGV. Trimming took 7 bases from V and 0 from J, leaving 7 bases between them. The TCR originated in a man in his forties or fifties who had recovered from COVID-19. This rearrangement joins TRBV11-2 to TRBJ1-3; the D is unclear. The source material was peripheral blood. CDR3 region: CASNRDSGNTIYF. The CDR3 DNA reads as TGTGCCAGCAACCGGGACTCTGGAAACACCATATATTTT.